This T cell receptor (beta chain) comes out of a study of PD-1 blockade in classical Hodgkin lymphoma. As regards this clone: Its antigen is not known.

Overall study findings and caveats: Before treatment, complete responders showed about the same diversity as newly diagnosed patients. Undefined causes, possibly disease activity or prior therapy, underlie the repertoire differences. Researchers reported that CD4+ TCR diversity, though not CD8+, rose significantly by C4D1.

Each and every patient relapsed after autologous stem cell transplantation, and patients got differing brentuximab vedotin exposure. When best responses were assessed, they were complete response, partial response or progressive disease. Using immunoSEQ multiplex PCR, the repertoire was profiled, and TCRdb retains in-frame clones only, with some absent. The sample yields about 13,000 clones, about 81% seen once. The V gene lost 3 bases and the J gene lost 2 bases, with 13 bases spanning the gap. The germline CDR1 and CDR2 sequences are SEHNR and FQNEAQ (reference sequence). The CDR3 consists of 15 residues.

The V and J genes are TRBV7-9 and TRBJ1-2; no definite D call. The clonotype was recovered from a human donor with classical Hodgkin lymphoma. The sequences come from peripheral blood mononuclear cells (PBMCs), collected at baseline. The CDR3 protein is CASSLVIDRNYGYTF. The CDR3 nucleotides read TGTGCCAGCAGCTTGGTCATCGACCGGAACTATGGCTACACCTTC. Drawing the rest from reference TRBV7-9 and TRBJ1-2, the complete variable domain is DTGVSQNPRHKITKRGQNVTFRCDPISEHNRLYWYRQTLGQGPEFLTYFQNEAQLEKSRLLSDRFSAERPKGSFSTLEIQRTEQGDSAMYLCASSLVIDRNYGYTFGSGTRLTVV.